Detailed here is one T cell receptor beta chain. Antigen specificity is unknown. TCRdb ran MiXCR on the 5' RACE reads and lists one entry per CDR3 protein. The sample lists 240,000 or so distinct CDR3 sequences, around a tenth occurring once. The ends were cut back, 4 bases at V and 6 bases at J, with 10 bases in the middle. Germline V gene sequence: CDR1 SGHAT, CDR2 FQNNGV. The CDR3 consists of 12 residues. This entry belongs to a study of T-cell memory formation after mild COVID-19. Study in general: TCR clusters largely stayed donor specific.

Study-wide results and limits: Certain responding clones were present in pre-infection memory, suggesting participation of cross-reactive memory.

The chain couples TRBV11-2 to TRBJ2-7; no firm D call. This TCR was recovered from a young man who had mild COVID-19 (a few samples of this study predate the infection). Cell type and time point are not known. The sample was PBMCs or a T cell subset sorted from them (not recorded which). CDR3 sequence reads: CASSSLGFEQYF. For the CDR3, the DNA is TGTGCCAGCAGCTCTCTAGGATTCGAGCAGTACTTC.